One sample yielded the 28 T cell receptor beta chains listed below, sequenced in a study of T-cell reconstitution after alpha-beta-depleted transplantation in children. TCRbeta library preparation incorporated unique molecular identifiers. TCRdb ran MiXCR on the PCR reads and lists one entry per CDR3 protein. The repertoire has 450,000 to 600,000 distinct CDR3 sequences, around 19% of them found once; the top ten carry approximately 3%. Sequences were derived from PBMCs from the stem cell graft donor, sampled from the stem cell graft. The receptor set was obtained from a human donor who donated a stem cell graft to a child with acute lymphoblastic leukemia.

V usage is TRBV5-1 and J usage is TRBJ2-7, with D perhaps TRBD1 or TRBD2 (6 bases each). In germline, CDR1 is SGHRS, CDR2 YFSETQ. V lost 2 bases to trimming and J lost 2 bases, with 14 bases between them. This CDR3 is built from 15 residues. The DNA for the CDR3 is TGCGCCAGCAGCTTTGATATGGGGGGCGCCTACGAGCAGTACTTC. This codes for CASSFDMGGAYEQYF.

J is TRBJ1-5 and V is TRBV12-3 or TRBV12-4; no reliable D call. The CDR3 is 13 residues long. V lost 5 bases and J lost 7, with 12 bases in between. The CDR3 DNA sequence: TGTGCCAGCAGTCCCGAGGTTGGACAGCCCCAGCATTTT. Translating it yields CASSPEVGQPQHF.

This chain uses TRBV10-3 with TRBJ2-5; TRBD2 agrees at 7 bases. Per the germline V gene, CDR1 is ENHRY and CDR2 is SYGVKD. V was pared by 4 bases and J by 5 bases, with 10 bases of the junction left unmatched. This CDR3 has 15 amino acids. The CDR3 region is CAISAASGGRETQYF. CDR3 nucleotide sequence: TGTGCCATCAGTGCAGCTAGCGGTGGGAGGGAGACCCAGTACTTC.

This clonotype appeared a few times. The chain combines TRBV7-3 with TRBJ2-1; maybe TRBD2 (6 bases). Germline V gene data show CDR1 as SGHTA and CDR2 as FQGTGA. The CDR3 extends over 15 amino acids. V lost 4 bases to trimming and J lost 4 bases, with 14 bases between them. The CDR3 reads CASSSSGGTYNEQFF. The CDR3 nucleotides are TGTGCCAGCAGCTCCTCTGGGGGGACTTACAATGAGCAGTTCTTC.

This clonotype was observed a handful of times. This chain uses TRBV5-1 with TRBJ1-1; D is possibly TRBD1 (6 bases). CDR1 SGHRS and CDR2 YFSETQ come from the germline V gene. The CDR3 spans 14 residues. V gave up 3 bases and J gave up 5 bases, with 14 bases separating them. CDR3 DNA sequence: TGCGCCAGCAGCTCAGGGAGGGGGGAGACTGAAGCTTTCTTT. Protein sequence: CASSSGRGETEAFF.

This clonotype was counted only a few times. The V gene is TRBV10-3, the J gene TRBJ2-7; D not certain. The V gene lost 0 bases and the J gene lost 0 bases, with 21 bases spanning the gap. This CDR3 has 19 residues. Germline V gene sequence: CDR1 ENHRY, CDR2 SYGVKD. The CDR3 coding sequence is TGTGCCATCAGTGAGTCGATTTTGGTTGTGGGGAATAGCTCCTACGAGCAGTACTTC. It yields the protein CAISESILVVGNSSYEQYF.

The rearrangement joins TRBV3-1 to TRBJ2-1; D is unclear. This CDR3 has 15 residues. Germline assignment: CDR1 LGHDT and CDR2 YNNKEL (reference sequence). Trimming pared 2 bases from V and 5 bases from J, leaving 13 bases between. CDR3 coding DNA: TGTGCCAGCAGCCAAAGGAGCAGGATAAACAATGAGCAGTTCTTC. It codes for CASSQRSRINNEQFF.

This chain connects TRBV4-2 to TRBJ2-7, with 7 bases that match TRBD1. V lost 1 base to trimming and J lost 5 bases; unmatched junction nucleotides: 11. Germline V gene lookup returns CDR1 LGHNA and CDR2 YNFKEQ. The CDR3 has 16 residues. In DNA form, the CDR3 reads TGTGCCAGCAGCCAAGTCGGAATGACAGGGTTCGACGAGCAGTACTTC. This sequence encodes CASSQVGMTGFDEQYF.

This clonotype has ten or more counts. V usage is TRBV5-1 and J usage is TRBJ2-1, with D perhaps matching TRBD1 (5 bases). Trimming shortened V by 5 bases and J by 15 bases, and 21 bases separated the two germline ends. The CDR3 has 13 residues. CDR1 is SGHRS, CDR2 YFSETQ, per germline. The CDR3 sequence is CASRLLRFRARFF. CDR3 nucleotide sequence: TGCGCCAGCAGGCTTCTGAGATTCAGGGCTAGGTTCTTC.

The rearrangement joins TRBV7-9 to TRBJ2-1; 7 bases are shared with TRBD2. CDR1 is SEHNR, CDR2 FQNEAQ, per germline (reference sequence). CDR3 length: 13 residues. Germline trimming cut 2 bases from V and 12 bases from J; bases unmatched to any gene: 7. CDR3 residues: CASSLSGAHPQFF. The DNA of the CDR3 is TGTGCCAGCAGCTTAAGCGGGGCCCATCCGCAGTTCTTC.

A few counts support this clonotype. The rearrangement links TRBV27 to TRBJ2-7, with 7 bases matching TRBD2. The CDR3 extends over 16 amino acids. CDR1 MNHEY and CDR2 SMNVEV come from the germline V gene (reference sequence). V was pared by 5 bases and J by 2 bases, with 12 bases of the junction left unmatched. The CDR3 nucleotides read TGTGCCAGCAGTCCCCTCTCTCCGGGAGGTGCCTACGAGCAGTACTTC. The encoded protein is CASSPLSPGGAYEQYF.

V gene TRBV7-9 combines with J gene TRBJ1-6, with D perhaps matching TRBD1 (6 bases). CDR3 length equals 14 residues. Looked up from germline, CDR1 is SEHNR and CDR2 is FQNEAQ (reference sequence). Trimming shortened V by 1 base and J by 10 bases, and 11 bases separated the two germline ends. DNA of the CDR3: TGTGCCAGCAGCTTAGTACAGGGAGGATCACCCCTCCACTTT. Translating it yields CASSLVQGGSPLHF.

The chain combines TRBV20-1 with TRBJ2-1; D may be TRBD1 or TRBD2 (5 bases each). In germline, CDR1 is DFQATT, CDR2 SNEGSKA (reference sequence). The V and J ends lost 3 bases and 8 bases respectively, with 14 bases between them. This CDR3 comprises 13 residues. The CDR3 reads CSARIPGRDEQFF. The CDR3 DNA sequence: TGCAGTGCTAGGATCCCGGGACGCGATGAGCAGTTCTTC.

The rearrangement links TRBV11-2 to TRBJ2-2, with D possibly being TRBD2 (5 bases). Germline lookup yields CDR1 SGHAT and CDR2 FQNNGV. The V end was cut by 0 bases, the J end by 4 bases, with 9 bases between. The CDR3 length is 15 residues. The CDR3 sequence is CASSLDLSGTGELFF. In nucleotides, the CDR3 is TGTGCCAGCAGCTTAGATCTAAGCGGCACCGGGGAGCTGTTTTTT.

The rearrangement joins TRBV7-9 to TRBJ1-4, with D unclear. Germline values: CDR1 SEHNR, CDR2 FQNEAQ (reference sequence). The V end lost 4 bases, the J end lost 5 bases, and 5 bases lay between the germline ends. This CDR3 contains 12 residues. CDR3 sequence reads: CASSYPNEKLFF. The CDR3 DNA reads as TGTGCCAGCAGCTACCCGAATGAAAAACTGTTTTTT. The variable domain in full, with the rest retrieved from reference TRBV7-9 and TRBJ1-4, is DTGVSQNPRHKITKRGQNVTFRCDPISEHNRLYWYRQTLGQGPEFLTYFQNEAQLEKSRLLSDRFSAERPKGSFSTLEIQRTEQGDSAMYLCASSYPNEKLFFGSGTQLSVL.

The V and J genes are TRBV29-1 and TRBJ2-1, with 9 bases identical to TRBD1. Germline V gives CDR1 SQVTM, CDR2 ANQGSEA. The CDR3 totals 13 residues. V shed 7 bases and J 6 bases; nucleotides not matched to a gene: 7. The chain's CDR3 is CSAQGQGVNEQFF. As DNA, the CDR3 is TGCAGCGCTCAGGGACAGGGAGTCAATGAGCAGTTCTTC.

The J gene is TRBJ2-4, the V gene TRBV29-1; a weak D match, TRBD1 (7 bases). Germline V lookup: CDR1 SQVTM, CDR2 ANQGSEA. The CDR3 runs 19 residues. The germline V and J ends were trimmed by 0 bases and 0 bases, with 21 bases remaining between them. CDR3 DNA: TGCAGCGTTGAAGAGAGCCAGGGGGGATTTGTAATAGCCAAAAACATTCAGTACTTC. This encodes CSVEESQGGFVIAKNIQYF.

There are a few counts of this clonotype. This chain's CDR3 is CSVEDHRSGANVLTF. The DNA for the CDR3 is TGCAGCGTTGAAGATCATCGCTCTGGGGCCAACGTCCTGACTTTC. This chain links TRBV29-1 with TRBJ2-6; unclear D gene. Germline V gene data show CDR1 as SQVTM and CDR2 as ANQGSEA. V was pared by 0 bases and J by 0 bases, with 6 bases between. The length of the CDR3 is 15 residues.

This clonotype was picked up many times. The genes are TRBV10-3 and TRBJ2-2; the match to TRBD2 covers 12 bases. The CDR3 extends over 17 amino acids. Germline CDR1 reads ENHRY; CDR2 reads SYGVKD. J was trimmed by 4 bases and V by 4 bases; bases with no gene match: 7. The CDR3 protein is CAISALAGGPSTGELFF. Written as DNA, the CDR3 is TGTGCCATCAGTGCCCTAGCGGGAGGGCCCAGCACCGGGGAGCTGTTTTTT.

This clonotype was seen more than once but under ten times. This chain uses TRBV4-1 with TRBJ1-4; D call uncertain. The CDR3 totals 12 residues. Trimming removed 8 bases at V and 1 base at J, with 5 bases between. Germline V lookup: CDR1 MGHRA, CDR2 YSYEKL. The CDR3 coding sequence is TGCGCCAGCGGGTTAACTAATGAAAAACTGTTTTTT. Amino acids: CASGLTNEKLFF.

DNA of the CDR3: TGTGCCAGCAGCTTACACGGGGCCCTGCGGGTTGGGGAGCTGTTTTTT. Translation: CASSLHGALRVGELFF. This chain links TRBV7-8 with TRBJ2-2, with D perhaps given as TRBD1 or TRBD2 (5 bases each). Per the germline V gene, CDR1 is SGHVS and CDR2 is FQNEAQ. CDR3 length: 16 residues. V shed 2 bases and J shed 8 bases, with 18 bases lying between them.

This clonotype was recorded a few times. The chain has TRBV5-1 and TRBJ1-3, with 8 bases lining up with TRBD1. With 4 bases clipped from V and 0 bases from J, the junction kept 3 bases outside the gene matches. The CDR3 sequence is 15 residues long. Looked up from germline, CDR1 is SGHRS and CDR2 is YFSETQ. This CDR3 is CASSGGTGSGNTIYF. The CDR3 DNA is TGCGCCAGCAGCGGAGGGACAGGCTCTGGAAACACCATATATTTT.

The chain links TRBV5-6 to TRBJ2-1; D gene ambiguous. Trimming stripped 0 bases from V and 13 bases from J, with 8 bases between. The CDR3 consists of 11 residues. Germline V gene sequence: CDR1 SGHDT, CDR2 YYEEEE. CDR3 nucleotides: TGTGCCAGCAGCTTGGCAGGCGTCCAGTTCTTC. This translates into CASSLAGVQFF.

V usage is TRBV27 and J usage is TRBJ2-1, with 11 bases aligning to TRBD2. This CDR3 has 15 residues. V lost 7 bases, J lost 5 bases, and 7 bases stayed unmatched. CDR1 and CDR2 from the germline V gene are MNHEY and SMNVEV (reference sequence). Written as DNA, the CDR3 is TGTGCCAGCACCCTGACTAGCGGGAAGAACAATGAGCAGTTCTTC. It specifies CASTLTSGKNNEQFF.

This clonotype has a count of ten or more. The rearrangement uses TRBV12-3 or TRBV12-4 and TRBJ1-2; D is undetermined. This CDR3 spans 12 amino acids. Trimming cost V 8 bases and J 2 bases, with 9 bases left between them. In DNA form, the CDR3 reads TGTGCCAGCCAACAGAGAAACTATGGCTACACCTTC. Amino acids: CASQQRNYGYTF.

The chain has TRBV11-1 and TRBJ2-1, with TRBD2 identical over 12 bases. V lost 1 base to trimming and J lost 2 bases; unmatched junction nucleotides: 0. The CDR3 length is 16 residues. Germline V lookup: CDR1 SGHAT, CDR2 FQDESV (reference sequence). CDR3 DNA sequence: TGTGCCAGCAGCTTAGGGACTAGCGGGACCTACAATGAGCAGTTCTTC. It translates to CASSLGTSGTYNEQFF. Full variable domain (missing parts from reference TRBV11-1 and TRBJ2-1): EAEVAQSPRYKITEKSQAVAFWCDPISGHATLYWYRQILGQGPELLVQFQDESVVDDSQLPKDRFSAERLKGVDSTLKIQPAELGDSAMYLCASSLGTSGTYNEQFFGPGTRLTVL.

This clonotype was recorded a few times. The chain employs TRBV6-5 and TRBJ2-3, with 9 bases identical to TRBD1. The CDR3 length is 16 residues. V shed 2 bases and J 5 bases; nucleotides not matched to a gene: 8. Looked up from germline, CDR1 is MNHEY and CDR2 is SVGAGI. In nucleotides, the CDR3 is TGTGCCAGCAGTTACAGTGATACAGGGGGCGTAGATACGCAGTATTTT. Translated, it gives CASSYSDTGGVDTQYF.

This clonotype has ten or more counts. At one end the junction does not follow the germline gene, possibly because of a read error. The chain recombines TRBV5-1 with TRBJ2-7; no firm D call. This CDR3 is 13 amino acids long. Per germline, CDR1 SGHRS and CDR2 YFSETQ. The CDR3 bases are TGTGCCAGCAGTTTCGAAAGATCCTACGAGCAGTACTTC. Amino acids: CASSFERSYEQYF.